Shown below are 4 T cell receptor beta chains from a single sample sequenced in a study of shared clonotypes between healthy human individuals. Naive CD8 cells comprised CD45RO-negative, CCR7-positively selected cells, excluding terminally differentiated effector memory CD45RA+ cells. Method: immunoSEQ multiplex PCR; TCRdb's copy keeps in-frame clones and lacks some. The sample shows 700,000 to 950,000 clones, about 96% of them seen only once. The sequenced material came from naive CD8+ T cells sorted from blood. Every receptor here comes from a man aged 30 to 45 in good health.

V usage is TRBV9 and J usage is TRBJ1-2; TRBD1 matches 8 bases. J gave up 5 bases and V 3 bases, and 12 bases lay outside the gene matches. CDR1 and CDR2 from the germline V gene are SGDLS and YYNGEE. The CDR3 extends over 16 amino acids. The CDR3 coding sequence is TGTGCCAGCAGCGACTTTGTGCAGGGGGCCCGATATGGCTACACCTTC. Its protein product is CASSDFVQGARYGYTF. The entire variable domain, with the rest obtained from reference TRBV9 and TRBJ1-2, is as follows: DSGVTQTPKHLITATGQRVTLRCSPRSGDLSVYWYQQSLDQGLQFLIQYYNGEERAKGNILERFSAQQFPDLHSELNLSSLELGDSALYFCASSDFVQGARYGYTFGSGTRLTVV.

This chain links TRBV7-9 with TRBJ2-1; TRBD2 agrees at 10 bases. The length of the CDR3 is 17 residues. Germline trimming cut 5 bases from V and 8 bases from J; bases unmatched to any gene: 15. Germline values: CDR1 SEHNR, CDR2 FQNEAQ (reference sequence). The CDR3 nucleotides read TGTGCCAGCAGCCCTACCCGTTTAGCGGGAGGACGGTATGAGCAGTTCTTC. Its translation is CASSPTRLAGGRYEQFF.

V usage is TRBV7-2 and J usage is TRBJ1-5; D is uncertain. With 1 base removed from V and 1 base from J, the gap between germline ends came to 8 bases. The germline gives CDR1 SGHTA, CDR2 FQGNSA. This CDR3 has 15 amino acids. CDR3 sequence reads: CASSLGLGSNQPQHF. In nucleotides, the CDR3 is TGTGCCAGCAGCTTAGGACTCGGGAGCAATCAGCCCCAGCATTTT.

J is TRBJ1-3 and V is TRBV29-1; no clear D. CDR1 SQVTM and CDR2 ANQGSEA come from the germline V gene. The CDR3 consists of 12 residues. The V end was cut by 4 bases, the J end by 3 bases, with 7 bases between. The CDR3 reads CSVVGFGNTIYF. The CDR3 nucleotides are TGCAGCGTTGTTGGGTTTGGAAACACCATATATTTT.